This T cell receptor (beta chain) comes out of a study of Ad26.COV2.S vaccination and SARS-CoV-2 variants. Stated treatment: some 19 received Ad26.COV2.S at low or high dose, single or two shots; 5 received placebo; per-sample allocation not given. Repertoires come from day 63 after the first vaccine or placebo injection. Repertoires were generated with immunoSEQ multiplex PCR, while TCRdb's copy carries only in-frame clones and drops some. The data show more than 400,000 clones, approximately 92% seen once. This CDR3 comprises 16 residues. The J segment lost 4 bases and the V segment lost 4 bases, leaving 12 bases of the junction unmatched.

This clonotype was obtained from a person aged 18 to 59 who received the Ad26.COV2.S COVID-19 vaccine or a placebo. The sample in question was peripheral blood, obtained in a trial of Ad26.COV2.S vaccine versus placebo. The chain combines TRBV5-3 with TRBJ2-7; 9 bases are a match to TRBD1. TRBV5-3 is classed as an ORF, of uncertain function. Here the CDR3 DNA reads TGTGCCAGAAGCCTACCCGGGACAGGGATCTTGTACGAGCAGTACTTC. Translation: CARSLPGTGILYEQYF.